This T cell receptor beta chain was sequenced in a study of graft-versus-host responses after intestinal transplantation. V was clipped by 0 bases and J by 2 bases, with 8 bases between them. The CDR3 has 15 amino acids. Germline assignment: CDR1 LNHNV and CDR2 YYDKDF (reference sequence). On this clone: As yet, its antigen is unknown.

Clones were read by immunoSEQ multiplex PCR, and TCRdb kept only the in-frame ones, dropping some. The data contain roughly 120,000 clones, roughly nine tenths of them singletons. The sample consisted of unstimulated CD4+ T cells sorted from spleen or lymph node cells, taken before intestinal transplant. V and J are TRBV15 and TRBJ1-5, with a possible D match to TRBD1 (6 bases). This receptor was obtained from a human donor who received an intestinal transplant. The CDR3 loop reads CATSRENRGNQPQHF. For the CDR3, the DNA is TGTGCCACCAGCAGAGAAAACAGGGGCAATCAGCCCCAGCATTTT.